Reported below is one T cell receptor (beta chain). Its antigen is still unknown. From RNA transcripts, TCR beta CDR3 regions were amplified. The TCR CDR3 was amplified in a first-round RT-PCR using the HTBI primer set. TCRdb reprocessed the multiplex PCR reads with MiXCR, giving one entry per CDR3 protein. The sample yields roughly 840,000 distinct CDR3 sequences, 38% seen once. The sample comes from a study of T cells in Graves' hyperthyroidism and ophthalmopathy. Whole-study findings and limits: Peripheral blood also featured most of the thyroid clonotypes expanded above 0.001.

The CDR3 runs to 15 residues. Germline V gene data show CDR1 as LGHDT and CDR2 as YNNKEL (reference sequence). Trimming cost V 4 bases and J 7 bases, with 16 bases left between them. The chain employs TRBV3-1 and TRBJ2-2, with a possible D match to TRBD2 (6 bases). The sample taken for sequencing was blood. This clonotype originated in a young man with Graves' hyperthyroidism. CDR3 sequence: CASSPRMGLLGELFF. As DNA, the CDR3 is TGTGCCAGCAGCCCGCGTATGGGACTCCTCGGGGAGCTGTTTTTT.